The 13 T cell receptor beta chains below come from one sample, sequenced in a study of blood T cell repertoires in COVID-19. Assay used: immunoSEQ multiplex PCR; TCRdb lists only in-frame clones, some missing. This sample yields more than 85,000 clones, of which approximately 86% are seen a single time; approximately 2.5% belongs to the top ten. Sequenced: PBMCs or T cells enriched from blood (not recorded which). These receptors were collected from a woman aged 45-60 years who had recovered from COVID-19.

The chain couples TRBV18 to TRBJ2-5; 9 bases agree with TRBD1. J gave up 4 bases and V 3 bases, and 6 bases lay outside the gene matches. Germline V CDR1 and CDR2: KGHSH, LQKENI. The CDR3 consists of 15 residues. This CDR3 is CASSPGQGMTETQYF. The DNA of the CDR3 is TGTGCCAGCTCACCCGGACAGGGGATGACAGAGACCCAGTACTTC.

V gene TRBV10-2 combines with J gene TRBJ2-5; a weak D match, TRBD2 (5 bases). CDR1 WSHSY and CDR2 SAAADI come from the germline V gene. V shed 3 bases and J shed 5 bases, with 10 bases lying between them. The CDR3 sequence is 13 residues long. For the CDR3, the DNA is TGCGCCAGCAGTGAAAGTCGGGGTGAGACCCAGTACTTC. Its protein product is CASSESRGETQYF.

The chain is built from TRBV9 and TRBJ1-2, with 8 bases fitting TRBD1. The V gene end was trimmed by 2 bases and the J gene end by 7 bases; junction bases not matched to a gene: 7. CDR1 and CDR2 from the germline V gene are SGDLS and YYNGEE. The CDR3 loop spans 14 amino acids. The chain's CDR3 is CASSVGQGIFGYTF. The DNA of the CDR3 is TGTGCCAGCAGCGTCGGACAGGGAATTTTTGGCTACACCTTC.

Regarding this clone: This same CDR3 is encoded by further DNA sequences in the sample. This rearrangement joins TRBV3-1 (or the pseudogene TRBV3-2) to TRBJ1-3; no firm D call. V was shortened by 0 bases and J by 3 bases, with 3 bases between the two germline ends. The germline V gene has CDR1 LGHDT and CDR2 YNNKEL (reference sequence). The CDR3 is 13 amino acids. CDR3 sequence: CASSQDSGNTIYF. The CDR3 nucleotides read TGTGCCAGCAGCCAAGATAGTGGAAACACCATATATTTT.

The chain recombines TRBV28 with TRBJ2-7, with unresolved D. V was clipped by 1 base and J by 3 bases, with 10 bases between them. The CDR3 consists of 14 residues. The germline V gene has CDR1 MDHEN and CDR2 SYDVKM. The DNA for the CDR3 is TGTGCCAGCAGTTTATTCAGTCAGGTCTACGAGCAGTACTTC. Encoded protein: CASSLFSQVYEQYF.

V is TRBV7-9 and J is TRBJ2-5, with D possibly TRBD2 on 5 matching bases. Germline CDR1 is SEHNR and CDR2 is FQNEAQ (reference sequence). The CDR3 has 12 amino acids. Trimming left V 4 bases short and J 5 bases short, with 8 bases between. CDR3: CASSWTGETQYF. The CDR3 DNA reads TGTGCCAGCAGCTGGACTGGGGAGACCCAGTACTTC. The variable domain in full, with the rest retrieved from reference TRBV7-9 and TRBJ2-5, is DTGVSQNPRHKITKRGQNVTFRCDPISEHNRLYWYRQTLGQGPEFLTYFQNEAQLEKSRLLSDRFSAERPKGSFSTLEIQRTEQGDSAMYLCASSWTGETQYFGPGTRLLVL.

The chain recombines TRBV5-4 with TRBJ2-6; a weak D match, TRBD2 (6 bases). The CDR3 length is 17 residues. The germline gives CDR1 SGHNT, CDR2 YYREEE (reference sequence). V shed 4 bases and J shed 1 base, with 15 bases lying between them. CDR3 DNA sequence: TGTGCCAGCAGCGTCGGGGGACCTATATCTGGGGCCAACGTCCTGACTTTC. Its protein product is CASSVGGPISGANVLTF.

J is TRBJ2-3 and V is TRBV6-5; D might be TRBD1 (6 bases). Germline CDR1 and CDR2: MNHEY and SVGAGI. The CDR3 contains 13 residues. The ends were cut back, 8 bases at V and 10 bases at J, with 19 bases in the middle. The CDR3 loop reads CASRVRLGQSQYF. The CDR3 nucleotides read TGTGCCAGCCGCGTAAGGTTAGGACAGTCGCAGTATTTT.

CDR3 amino acids: CATSRVADTDTQYF. The CDR3 DNA sequence: TGTGCCACCAGCAGAGTTGCGGACACAGATACGCAGTATTTT. V and J are TRBV15 and TRBJ2-3; D is undetermined. Per germline, CDR1 LNHNV and CDR2 YYDKDF (reference sequence). The CDR3 has 14 residues. The V gene lost 1 base and the J gene lost 2 bases, with 7 bases spanning the gap.

This clone has a handful of counts. This chain links TRBV5-1 with TRBJ2-7; 11 bases match TRBD2. V trimming: 0 bases; J trimming: 4 bases; junction bases outside the gene matches: 3. CDR3 length equals 15 residues. The germline V gene has CDR1 SGHRS and CDR2 YFSETQ. In DNA, the CDR3 is TGCGCCAGCAGCTTGGGACTAGCGGGAACATACGAGCAGTACTTC. As protein: CASSLGLAGTYEQYF. Complete variable domain (other parts from reference TRBV5-1 and TRBJ2-7): KAGVTQTPRYLIKTRGQQVTLSCSPISGHRSVSWYQQTPGQGLQFLFEYFSETQRNKGNFPGRFSGRQFSNSRSEMNVSTLELGDSALYLCASSLGLAGTYEQYFGPGTRLTVT.

The V gene is TRBV6-1, the J gene TRBJ2-7; 9 bases line up with TRBD2. V shed 3 bases, J shed 4 bases, and the junction held 7 bases outside the gene matches. The CDR3 runs to 15 residues. From germline, CDR1 is MNHNS and CDR2 SASEGT. This CDR3 is CASSEPGLAIYEQYF. The CDR3 coding sequence is TGTGCCAGCAGTGAGCCGGGACTAGCAATTTACGAGCAGTACTTC.

V gene TRBV19 combines with J gene TRBJ2-1; 16 bases are a match to TRBD2. Germline V CDR1 and CDR2: LNHDA, SQIVND (reference sequence). The CDR3 has 17 residues. With 5 bases clipped from V and 7 bases from J, the junction kept 8 bases outside the gene matches. The CDR3 region has the DNA TGTGCCAGTAGTCCCAAGGGACTAGCGGGGGGGCCGAATGAGCAGTTCTTC. As protein: CASSPKGLAGGPNEQFF.

J is TRBJ2-7 and V is TRBV11-2; TRBD2 agrees at 7 bases. CDR3 length equals 14 residues. Germline V lookup: CDR1 SGHAT, CDR2 FQNNGV. Germline trimming cut 1 base from V and 3 bases from J; bases unmatched to any gene: 3. CDR3 coding DNA: TGTGCCAGCAGCTTAGGGGGGGGAGGCTACGAGCAGTACTTC. Protein: CASSLGGGGYEQYF. The full variable domain, its missing parts supplied by reference TRBV11-2 and TRBJ2-7, is EAGVAQSPRYKIIEKRQSVAFWCNPISGHATLYWYQQILGQGPKLLIQFQNNGVVDDSQLPKDRFSAERLKGVDSTLKIQPAKLEDSAVYLCASSLGGGGYEQYFGPGTRLTVT.